This T cell receptor beta chain was retrieved from a study of CD8+ T cells in alopecia areata. The wider study: Each of the treated patients was given oral tofacitinib, 5 to 10 mg twice daily, for moderate-to-severe alopecia areata. The tofacitinib course ran for 6 to 18 months and was followed by 6 months off drug.

As for this clone: Its antigen is not known.

The treatment here: oral pan-JAK inhibitor, 5-10 mg twice daily. Points from the study as a whole: Having one nonresponder leaves uncertain how baseline CD8+ expansion relates to response. Scalp clonality and expanded CD8+ clones among the top 100 fell significantly with tofacitinib.

CDR3 length equals 13 residues. The germline V gene has CDR1 GTSNPN and CDR2 SVGIG (reference sequence). V lost 8 bases to trimming and J lost 2 bases; unmatched junction nucleotides: 7. Isolated RNA was reverse transcribed into cDNA used as the sequencing template. Data came from immunoSEQ multiplex PCR; TCRdb stores just in-frame clones and leaves some out. The table shows roughly 73,000 clones, with 29% occurring only once. Sequences were derived from CD8+ T cells sorted from blood, sampled at week 4, from a patient treated with tofacitinib. The chain employs TRBV30 and TRBJ1-2; 8 nucleotides line up with TRBD1. The sequence was obtained from a human donor with alopecia areata. CDR3 protein: CAGAHRGNYGYTF. The CDR3 DNA follows: TGTGCCGGCGCCCACAGGGGGAACTATGGCTACACCTTC. Full variable domain (remainder filled in from reference TRBV30 and TRBJ1-2): SQTIHQWPATLVQPVGSPLSLECTVEGTSNPNLYWYRQAAGRGLQLLFYSVGIGQISSEVPQNLSASRPQDRQFILSSKKLLLSDSGFYLCAGAHRGNYGYTFGSGTRLTVV.